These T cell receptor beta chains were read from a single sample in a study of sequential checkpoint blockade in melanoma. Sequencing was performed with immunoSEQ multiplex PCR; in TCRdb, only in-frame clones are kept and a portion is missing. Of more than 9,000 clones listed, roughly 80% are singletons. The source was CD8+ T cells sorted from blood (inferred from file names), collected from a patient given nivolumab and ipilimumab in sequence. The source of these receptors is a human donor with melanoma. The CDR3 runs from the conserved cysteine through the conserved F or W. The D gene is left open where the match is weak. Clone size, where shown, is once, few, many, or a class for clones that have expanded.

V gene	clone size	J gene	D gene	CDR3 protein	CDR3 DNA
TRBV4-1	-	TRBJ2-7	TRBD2	CASSPAGGRADEQYF	TGCGCCAGCAGCCCTGCGGGCGGGAGGGCCGACGAGCAGTACTTC
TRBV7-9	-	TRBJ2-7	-	CASSLSGYEQYF	TGTGCCAGCAGCTTATCAGGTTACGAGCAGTACTTC
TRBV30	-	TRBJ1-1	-	CAWRTREPLNTEAFF	TGTGCCTGGAGGACCCGGGAGCCATTAAACACTGAAGCTTTCTTT
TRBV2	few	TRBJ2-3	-	CASSEAYVAVVGTDTQYF	TGTGCCAGCAGTGAAGCGTACGTAGCGGTAGTGGGCACAGATACGCAGTATTTT
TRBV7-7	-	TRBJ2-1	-	CASSPTLGGYNEQFF	TGTGCTAGCAGCCCCACCCTCGGGGGATACAATGAGCAGTTCTTC
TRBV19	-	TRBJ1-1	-	CASRAVDTEAFF	TGTGCCAGTAGGGCCGTGGACACTGAAGCTTTCTTT
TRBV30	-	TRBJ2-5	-	CAWSVRLGSGQETQYF	TGTGCCTGGAGCGTCAGACTGGGAAGCGGACAAGAGACCCAGTACTTC
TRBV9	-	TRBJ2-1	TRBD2	CASSVGGAGGLGNEQFF	TGTGCCAGCAGCGTAGGGGGAGCGGGAGGGCTCGGTAATGAGCAGTTCTTC
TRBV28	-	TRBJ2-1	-	CASSLMRDYNEQFF	TGTGCCAGCAGTTTAATGCGGGATTACAATGAGCAGTTCTTC
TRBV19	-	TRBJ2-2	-	CASSQGISGELFF	TGTGCCAGTAGTCAGGGGATATCCGGGGAGCTGTTTTTT
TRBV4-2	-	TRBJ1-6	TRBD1	CASSQGTGGFSPLHF	TGTGCCAGCAGCCAAGGAACAGGGGGCTTTTCACCCCTCCACTTT
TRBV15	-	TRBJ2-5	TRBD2	CATSPRLAGEETQYF	TGTGCCACCAGCCCCCGGCTAGCGGGAGAGGAGACCCAGTACTTC
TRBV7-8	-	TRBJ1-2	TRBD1	CASSPFPGTGTYGYTF	TGTGCCAGCAGCCCGTTTCCCGGGACAGGGACCTATGGCTACACCTTC
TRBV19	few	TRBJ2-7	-	CASSIGPNYEQYF	TGTGCCAGTAGTATTGGGCCCAACTACGAGCAGTACTTC
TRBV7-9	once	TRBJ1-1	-	CASSLRQPEAFF	TGTGCCAGCAGCCTCCGACAGCCCGAAGCTTTCTTT